These 12 T cell receptor beta chains were sequenced from one sample in a study of neurological immune-mediated disorders. TCRdb passed the 5' RACE reads through MiXCR, listing each CDR3 protein once. The sample shows around 61,000 distinct CDR3 sequences, more than 4.5% of them seen only once. Sequenced sample: PBMCs. Receptors originate from a human donor with multiple sclerosis. The donor label of this sample is uncertain.

This clonotype was picked up many times. V is TRBV7-9 and J is TRBJ2-1; no firm D call. The CDR3 has 11 residues. The germline V gene encodes CDR1 SEHNR and CDR2 FQNEAQ (reference sequence). The V gene lost 1 base and the J gene lost 9 bases, with 4 bases spanning the gap. The CDR3 loop reads CASSLEPEQFF. The CDR3 bases are TGTGCCAGCAGCTTAGAACCTGAGCAGTTCTTC.

At least ten counts were recorded for this clonotype. V and J are TRBV27 and TRBJ1-5; the D is unclear. Germline CDR1 reads MNHEY; CDR2 reads SMNVEV (reference sequence). V dropped 1 base and J dropped 2 bases, with 12 bases sitting between them. There are 16 residues in the CDR3. The CDR3 spells CASSLFPPQGNQPQHF. The CDR3 DNA reads as TGTGCCAGCAGTTTATTCCCCCCCCAGGGCAATCAGCCCCAGCATTTT.

This clonotype was seen many times. J is TRBJ1-6 and V is TRBV9; D uncertain. CDR3 length: 14 residues. Germline V gene lookup returns CDR1 SGDLS and CDR2 YYNGEE. Trimming took off 5 bases at V and 7 bases at J, with 13 bases between the two ends. As DNA, the CDR3 is TGTGCCAGCAGTACCGGGAGCATGAATTCACCCCTCCACTTT. Protein: CASSTGSMNSPLHF.

This clonotype was recorded only once. The gene calls are TRBV18 and TRBJ1-1; tentatively, D is TRBD1 (5 bases). In germline, CDR1 is KGHSH, CDR2 LQKENI. The CDR3 consists of 18 residues. V was clipped by 0 bases and J by 1 base, with 18 bases between them. The CDR3 sequence is CASSPPYRGGLRNTEAFF. DNA of the CDR3: TGTGCCAGCTCACCACCATATCGGGGGGGTCTGAGGAACACTGAAGCTTTCTTT.

V gene TRBV4-2 combines with J gene TRBJ1-3; TRBD1 agrees at 9 bases. The CDR3 extends over 17 amino acids. Germline values: CDR1 LGHNA, CDR2 YNFKEQ. The trim removed 4 bases at V and 1 base at J, leaving 8 bases unmatched. Here the CDR3 DNA reads TGTGCCAGCAGCCGATGGACAGGGGAAGCGTCTGGAAACACCATATATTTT. Its protein is CASSRWTGEASGNTIYF.

This clonotype appeared many times. CDR3 protein: CASSPGGFLSSYNSPLHF. The CDR3 region has the DNA TGCGCCAGCAGCCCAGGGGGGTTTCTGAGCTCCTATAATTCACCCCTCCACTTT. The rearrangement joins TRBV5-1 to TRBJ1-6; 7 bases map to TRBD1. With 4 bases clipped from V and 0 bases from J, the junction kept 10 bases outside the gene matches. The germline CDR1 and CDR2 sequences are SGHRS and YFSETQ. The CDR3 has 18 amino acids.

Ten or more counts support this clonotype. The J gene is TRBJ1-5, the V gene TRBV6-6, with 9 nucleotides matching TRBD1. Germline V lookup: CDR1 MNHNY, CDR2 SVGAGI (reference sequence). V lost 0 bases, J lost 4 bases, and 7 bases stayed unmatched. The CDR3 has 17 amino acids. The CDR3, as DNA: TGTGCCAGCAGTTACTCGCCCAGGACAGGGGCGAATCAGCCCCAGCATTTT. Translation: CASSYSPRTGANQPQHF.

At least ten counts were recorded for this clonotype. The V gene is TRBV5-1, the J gene TRBJ2-3; either TRBD1 or TRBD2 may supply D (5 bases each). CDR1 and CDR2 from the germline V gene are SGHRS and YFSETQ. The CDR3 runs 14 residues. Trimming took 5 bases from V and 2 from J, leaving 12 bases between them. The chain's CDR3 is CASSRGDPTDTQYF. The CDR3 nucleotides are TGCGCCAGCAGTAGAGGGGACCCCACAGATACGCAGTATTTT.

This clonotype appeared many times. In nucleotides, the CDR3 is TGTGCCAGCAGCCGTGCGGGGGGGCGTAGTGATACGCAGTATTTT. Residues: CASSRAGGRSDTQYF. J is TRBJ2-3 and V is TRBV6-6; 9 bases are shared with TRBD2. There are 15 residues in the CDR3. CDR1 is MNHNY, CDR2 SVGAGI, per germline (reference sequence). After removal of 6 bases from V and 6 bases from J, the junction contained 10 bases not matched to a gene.

CDR3 in DNA: TGTGCCAGCAGTGGGACTAGCGAACGTCAGTTCTTC. Protein sequence: CASSGTSERQFF. The chain uses TRBV2 and TRBJ2-1; 9 bases fit TRBD2. From germline, CDR1 is SNHLY and CDR2 FYNNEI. CDR3 length equals 12 residues. With 4 bases clipped from V and 13 bases from J, the junction kept 5 bases outside the gene matches.

This clonotype was found many times. The V call is TRBV5-1, the J call TRBJ2-7; 8 nucleotides align to TRBD2. V lost 4 bases and J lost 5; bases outside the gene matches: 8. Germline lookup yields CDR1 SGHRS and CDR2 YFSETQ. There are 14 residues in the CDR3. CDR3 amino acids: CASSEGAGEDEQYF. CDR3 DNA: TGCGCCAGCAGCGAGGGAGCGGGGGAGGACGAGCAGTACTTC.

This clonotype has ten or more counts. The chain combines TRBV5-1 with TRBJ2-5; 7 nucleotides match TRBD1. The germline gives CDR1 SGHRS, CDR2 YFSETQ. V gave up 0 bases and J gave up 2 bases; unmatched junction bases: 4. This CDR3 comprises 15 residues. The CDR3, as DNA: TGCGCCAGCAGCTTGGGGCCAGGGGGTCAAGAGACCCAGTACTTC. This sequence encodes CASSLGPGGQETQYF.